Below are 4 T cell receptor beta chains sequenced from a single sample in a study of cytomegalovirus exposure and HLA in healthy donors. The PCR used 60 Vbeta and 13 Jbeta primers. Repertoires were generated with immunoSEQ multiplex PCR, while TCRdb's copy carries only in-frame clones and drops some. The sample holds around 160,000 clones; 75% to 90% are singletons and the top ten take around 4.1%. Sample: PBMCs. The source is a man over 45 in good health and CMV-seropositive.

This sequence joins TRBV6-5 and TRBJ1-4; TRBD1 aligns across 7 bases. J gave up 3 bases and V 2 bases, and 3 bases lay outside the gene matches. This CDR3 comprises 15 residues. From germline, CDR1 is MNHEY and CDR2 SVGAGI. The CDR3 loop is CASSYRGLANEKLFF. In DNA, the CDR3 is TGTGCCAGCAGTTACAGGGGGCTGGCTAATGAAAAACTGTTTTTT.

This clone has only one observation. The chain links TRBV7-8 to TRBJ2-7, with a possible D match to TRBD1 (6 bases). Germline V gives CDR1 SGHVS, CDR2 FQNEAQ. The ends were cut back, 3 bases at V and 0 bases at J, with 12 bases in the middle. The CDR3 extends over 15 amino acids. CDR3 residues: CASSFQGQSSYEQYF. DNA for the CDR3: TGTGCCAGCAGCTTCCAAGGACAGTCCTCCTACGAGCAGTACTTC.

This clone was observed once. This chain connects TRBV4-1 to TRBJ1-5; the D is unclear. The germline V gene encodes CDR1 MGHRA and CDR2 YSYEKL. CDR3 length: 15 residues. V was trimmed by 1 base and J by 1 base, leaving 8 bases between them. Written as DNA, the CDR3 is TGCGCCAGCAGCCAAGTACAGACAAGCAATCAGCCCCAGCATTTT. This sequence encodes CASSQVQTSNQPQHF.

The sample holds one count of this clone. The chain uses TRBV5-1 and TRBJ2-5, with 8 positions matching TRBD2. The ends lost 3 bases at V and 5 bases at J; junction bases unmatched: 6. Germline assignment: CDR1 SGHRS and CDR2 YFSETQ. This CDR3 region has 14 residues. The CDR3 protein is CASSWSGSWETQYF. Here the CDR3 DNA reads TGCGCCAGCAGCTGGAGCGGGAGCTGGGAGACCCAGTACTTC.